Included here is one T cell receptor (beta chain) sequence, with context. Trimming stripped 4 bases from V and 5 bases from J, with 15 bases between. Germline CDR1 and CDR2: SGHDT and YYEEEE. The CDR3 is made up of 14 amino acids. The data were taken from a study of control samples from healthy donors and cancer patients. Only in-frame clones appear in the TCRdb table, and some are missing; sequencing was by immunoSEQ multiplex PCR. Altogether about 130,000 clones are present, around nine tenths being singletons, with the ten largest covering about 2.5%. The sequence was obtained from a man aged 18 to 30 in good health. Sequencing was carried out using blood. This chain joins TRBV5-6 and TRBJ2-5, with D maybe TRBD1 (5 bases). The DNA for the CDR3 is TGTGCCAGCAGCGACTCCAGGGTCTGGGAGACCCAGTACTTC. Its translation: CASSDSRVWETQYF.